The 10 T cell receptor beta chains presented below share a single source sample, sequenced in a study of OX40 agonist ivuxolimab in advanced cancers. Library generation was performed with the immunoSEQ multiplex PCR assay. TCRdb stores this immuneACCESS table with in-frame sequences only. Part of the clones is absent; in the studies checked, under half of the shortfall reflects unresolved V genes, and no reason is known for the rest. This sample has tens of thousands of clones in its table, and 89% of those were observed once. Of the sample, 12% falls within the top ten clones. Sequencing used CD4+ or CD8+ T cells sorted from blood, obtained in a trial of the OX40 agonist ivuxolimab. These receptor sequences come from an adult with an advanced solid tumor such as melanoma, head and neck, liver or kidney cancer.

This chain connects TRBV19 to TRBJ1-1; no clear D. This CDR3 has 16 amino acids. Germline V lookup: CDR1 LNHDA, CDR2 SQIVND (reference sequence). The V end was cut by 5 bases, the J end by 0 bases, with 16 bases between. Here the CDR3 reads CASSDGRSRLNTEAFF. The CDR3 coding sequence is TGTGCCAGTAGTGACGGGCGGAGCAGGTTGAACACTGAAGCTTTCTTT.

V and J are TRBV7-9 and TRBJ2-7, with D maybe TRBD1 (5 bases). In germline, CDR1 is SEHNR, CDR2 FQNEAQ (reference sequence). There are 16 residues in the CDR3. The V end lost 2 bases, the J end lost 7 bases, and 21 bases lay between the germline ends. CDR3 loop: CASSLIPHAGWVEQYF. In DNA, the CDR3 is TGTGCCAGCAGCTTAATCCCCCATGCAGGGTGGGTGGAGCAGTACTTC.

This clone was detected a few times. This rearrangement joins TRBV9 to TRBJ1-2; D remains unclear. Per the germline V gene, CDR1 is SGDLS and CDR2 is YYNGEE. The CDR3 sequence is 14 residues long. The V end was cut by 3 bases, the J end by 0 bases, with 9 bases between. CDR3 residues: CASSGIKANYGYTF. In DNA, the CDR3 is TGTGCCAGCAGCGGCATAAAAGCTAACTATGGCTACACCTTC.

The chain has TRBV11-2 and TRBJ1-1, with 7 bases identical to TRBD1. Germline CDR1 and CDR2: SGHAT and FQNNGV. V lost 3 bases and J lost 0; bases outside the gene matches: 10. The CDR3 is 17 amino acids. In nucleotides, the CDR3 is TGTGCCAGCAGCTTCCCCCGGACAGGACCAATGAACACTGAAGCTTTCTTT. Protein product: CASSFPRTGPMNTEAFF.

This rearrangement joins TRBV6-1 to TRBJ2-1, with unresolved D. Germline CDR1 and CDR2: MNHNS and SASEGT. With 6 bases removed from V and 3 bases from J, the gap between germline ends came to 9 bases. The CDR3 length is 13 residues. CDR3 in DNA: TGTGCCAGCAGCTCCGGGTTCTACAATGAGCAGTTCTTC. Translating gives CASSSGFYNEQFF.

Turning to this clone: A junction boundary mismatches the germline segment, possibly from a read error. The chain links TRBV5-3 to TRBJ1-5; D may be TRBD1 (5 bases). TRBV5-3 is designated an ORF whose function remains uncertain. CDR3 size: 14 residues. The CDR3 here is CASSFRQLNQPQHF. The CDR3 nucleotides are TGTGCCAGCAGCTTCCGACAGCTAAATCAGCCCCAGCATTTT.

CDR3: CASSPFPGQMNTGELFF. The CDR3 coding sequence is TGTGCCAGCTCACCATTTCCGGGACAGATGAACACCGGGGAGCTGTTTTTT. This chain connects TRBV18 to TRBJ2-2, with TRBD1 matching 7 bases. CDR1 KGHSH and CDR2 LQKENI come from the germline V gene. The CDR3 is 17 residues long. V lost 2 bases and J lost 1; bases outside the gene matches: 7.

The chain has TRBV9 and TRBJ1-4; D remains unclear. V was clipped by 4 bases and J by 8 bases, with 15 bases between them. The CDR3 runs to 14 residues. Per the germline V gene, CDR1 is SGDLS and CDR2 is YYNGEE. CDR3 sequence reads: CASSSKGAGEKLFF. In nucleotides, the CDR3 is TGTGCCAGCAGCTCGAAGGGAGCGGGAGAAAAACTGTTTTTT.

The chain employs TRBV28 and TRBJ1-2, with 9 positions matching TRBD1. CDR3 length: 14 amino acids. The germline gives CDR1 MDHEN, CDR2 SYDVKM. J gave up 8 bases and V 3 bases, and 7 bases lay outside the gene matches. The CDR3 sequence: CASSLYGTGYGYTF. CDR3 coding DNA: TGTGCCAGCAGTTTGTATGGGACAGGGTACGGCTACACCTTC.

The gene calls are TRBV7-8 and TRBJ1-1; 7 nucleotides line up with TRBD1. J gave up 1 base and V 8 bases, and 22 bases lay outside the gene matches. CDR1 and CDR2 (germline): SGHVS, FQNEAQ. The CDR3 extends over 19 amino acids. This CDR3 is CASRTTRTGPSWGNTEAFF. Written as DNA, the CDR3 is TGTGCCAGCCGAACCACCCGGACAGGCCCCTCCTGGGGGAACACTGAAGCTTTCTTT. Combining the CDR3 with reference TRBV7-8 and TRBJ1-1 gives the whole variable domain GAGVSQSPRYKVAKRGQDVALRCDPISGHVSLFWYQQALGQGPEFLTYFQNEAQLDKSGLPSDRFFAERPEGSVSTLKIQRTQQEDSAVYLCASRTTRTGPSWGNTEAFFGQGTRLTVV.